This TCR beta chain was recorded in a study of blood T cell repertoires in COVID-19. For the study at large: The United States, Italy and Spain provided the acute and convalescent COVID-19 samples. The cDNA or gDNA used as material had been derived from T cells, B-cell-depleted T cells, or PBMCs.

Libraries were prepared by immunoSEQ multiplex PCR; TCRdb keeps only in-frame clonotypes and omits some of them. The data hold about 110,000 clones, with less than 85% observed a single time. The CDR3 runs 15 residues. Germline CDR1 reads SGHVS; CDR2 reads FNYEAQ. Trimming at V came to 4 bases and at J to 2 bases, leaving 5 bases not matched to a gene. This clonotype originated in a woman of 80 years or more with acute or convalescent COVID-19. Source material: peripheral blood. The chain is built from TRBV7-6 and TRBJ2-1; 7 bases match TRBD1. For the CDR3, the DNA is TGTGCCAGCAGCTCCCGGACAGGAGCCTACAATGAGCAGTTCTTC. It yields the protein CASSSRTGAYNEQFF.